This TCR beta chain was documented in a study of blood T cell repertoires in COVID-19. The repertoire was sequenced with immunoSEQ multiplex PCR; TCRdb's copy has only in-frame clones and lacks some. The profile shows approximately 470,000 clones, approximately 83% of them singletons. Between the trimmed V and J ends, which lost 6 bases and 8 bases, there was a span of 26 bases. This CDR3 spans 17 amino acids. CDR1 and CDR2 from the germline V gene are SGHDN and FVKESK. Input material: peripheral blood. The origin of this receptor is a human donor in a cohort sampled during active COVID-19. The chain links TRBV14 to TRBJ2-1; D may be TRBD2 (7 bases). In DNA, the CDR3 is TGTGCCAGCAGTCCAAGACCCCTCGGGGGGCGCCGGGATGAGCAGTTCTTC. Translating it yields CASSPRPLGGRRDEQFF.